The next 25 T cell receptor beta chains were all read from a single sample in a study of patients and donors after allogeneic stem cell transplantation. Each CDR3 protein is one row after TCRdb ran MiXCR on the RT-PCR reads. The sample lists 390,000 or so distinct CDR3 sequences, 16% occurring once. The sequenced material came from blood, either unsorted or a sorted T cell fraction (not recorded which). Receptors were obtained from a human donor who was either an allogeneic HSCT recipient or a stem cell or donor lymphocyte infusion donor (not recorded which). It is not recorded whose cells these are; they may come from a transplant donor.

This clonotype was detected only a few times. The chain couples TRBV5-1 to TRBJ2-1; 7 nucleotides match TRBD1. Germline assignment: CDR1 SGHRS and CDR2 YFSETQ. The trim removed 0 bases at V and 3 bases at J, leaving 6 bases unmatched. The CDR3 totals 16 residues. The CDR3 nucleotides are TGCGCCAGCAGCTTGGAGGCAGGGGGAAACTACAATGAGCAGTTCTTC. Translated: CASSLEAGGNYNEQFF.

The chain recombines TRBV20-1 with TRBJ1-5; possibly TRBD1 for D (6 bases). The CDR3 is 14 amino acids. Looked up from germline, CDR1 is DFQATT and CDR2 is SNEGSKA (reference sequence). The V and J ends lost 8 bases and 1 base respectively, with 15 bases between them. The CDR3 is CSCINRESNQPQHF. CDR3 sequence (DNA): TGCAGTTGCATCAACAGGGAAAGCAATCAGCCCCAGCATTTT.

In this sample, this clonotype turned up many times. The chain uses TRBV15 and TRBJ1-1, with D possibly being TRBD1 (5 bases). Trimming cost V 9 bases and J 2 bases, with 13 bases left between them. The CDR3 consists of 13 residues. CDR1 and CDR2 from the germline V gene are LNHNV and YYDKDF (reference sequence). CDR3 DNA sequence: TGTGCCACAAGGGGACGAACTAACACTGAAGCTTTCTTT. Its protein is CATRGRTNTEAFF.

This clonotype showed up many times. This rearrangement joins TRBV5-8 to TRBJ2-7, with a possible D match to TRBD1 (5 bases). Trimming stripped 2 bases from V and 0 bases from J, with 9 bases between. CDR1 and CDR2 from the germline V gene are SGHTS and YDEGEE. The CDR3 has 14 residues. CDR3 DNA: TGTGCCAGCAGCTTAGACAGATACTCCTACGAGCAGTACTTC. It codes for CASSLDRYSYEQYF.

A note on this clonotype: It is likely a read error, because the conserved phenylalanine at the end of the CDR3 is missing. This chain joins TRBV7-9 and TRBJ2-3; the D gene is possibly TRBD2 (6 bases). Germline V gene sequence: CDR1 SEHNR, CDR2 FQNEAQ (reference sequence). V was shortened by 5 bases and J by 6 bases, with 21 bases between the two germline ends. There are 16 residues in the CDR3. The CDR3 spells CASSPRLRGTLDTQYL. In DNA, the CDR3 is TGTGCCAGCAGCCCCAGACTTCGCGGGACCCTCGATACGCAGTATCTT.

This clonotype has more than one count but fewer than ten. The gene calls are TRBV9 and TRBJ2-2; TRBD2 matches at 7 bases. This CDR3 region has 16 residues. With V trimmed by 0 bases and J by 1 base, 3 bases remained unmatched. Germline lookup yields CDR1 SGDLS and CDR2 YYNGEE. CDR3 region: CASSVASGVNTGELFF. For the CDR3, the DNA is TGTGCCAGCAGCGTAGCTAGCGGAGTGAACACCGGGGAGCTGTTTTTT.

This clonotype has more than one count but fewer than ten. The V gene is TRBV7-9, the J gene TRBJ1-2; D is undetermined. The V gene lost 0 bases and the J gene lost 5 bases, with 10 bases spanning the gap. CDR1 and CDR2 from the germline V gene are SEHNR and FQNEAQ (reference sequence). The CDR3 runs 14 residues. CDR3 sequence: CASSLATVLYGYTF. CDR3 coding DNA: TGTGCCAGCAGCTTAGCTACAGTCCTTTATGGCTACACCTTC.

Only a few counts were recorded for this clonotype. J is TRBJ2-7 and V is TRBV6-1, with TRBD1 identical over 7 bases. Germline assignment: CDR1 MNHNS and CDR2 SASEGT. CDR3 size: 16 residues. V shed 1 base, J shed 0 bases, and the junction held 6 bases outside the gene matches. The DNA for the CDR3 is TGTGCCAGCAGTGAAGGGGGGACAGAGAGCTCCTACGAGCAGTACTTC. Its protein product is CASSEGGTESSYEQYF.

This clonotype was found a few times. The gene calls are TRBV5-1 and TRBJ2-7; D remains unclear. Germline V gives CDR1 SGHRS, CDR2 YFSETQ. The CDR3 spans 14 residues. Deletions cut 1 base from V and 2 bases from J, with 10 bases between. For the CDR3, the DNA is TGCGCCAGCAGCTTGTACTCAGGAACCTACGAGCAGTACTTC. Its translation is CASSLYSGTYEQYF.

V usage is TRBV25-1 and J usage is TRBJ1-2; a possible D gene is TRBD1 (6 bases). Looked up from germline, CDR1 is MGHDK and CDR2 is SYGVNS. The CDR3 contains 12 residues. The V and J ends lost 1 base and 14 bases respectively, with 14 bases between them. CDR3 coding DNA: TGTGCCAGCAGTGAATTTTTCAGGGGTTTAACCTTC. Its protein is CASSEFFRGLTF.

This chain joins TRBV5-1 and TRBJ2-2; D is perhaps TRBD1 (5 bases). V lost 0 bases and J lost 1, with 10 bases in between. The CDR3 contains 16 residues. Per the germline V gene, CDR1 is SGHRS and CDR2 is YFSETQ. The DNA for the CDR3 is TGCGCCAGCAGCTTGGCCGGCAGGGTGAACACCGGGGAGCTGTTTTTT. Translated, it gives CASSLAGRVNTGELFF.

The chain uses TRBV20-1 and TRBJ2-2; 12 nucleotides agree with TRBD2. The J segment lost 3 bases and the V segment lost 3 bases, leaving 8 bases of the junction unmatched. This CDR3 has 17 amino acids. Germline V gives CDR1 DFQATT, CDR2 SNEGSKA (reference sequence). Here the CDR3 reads CSASRLAGVGYTGELFF. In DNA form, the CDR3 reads TGCAGTGCTAGTAGACTAGCGGGAGTTGGATACACCGGGGAGCTGTTTTTT.

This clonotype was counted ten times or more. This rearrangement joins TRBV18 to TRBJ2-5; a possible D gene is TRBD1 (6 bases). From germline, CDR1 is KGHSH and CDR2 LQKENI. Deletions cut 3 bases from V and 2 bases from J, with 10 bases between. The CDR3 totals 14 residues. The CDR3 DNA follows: TGTGCCAGCTCACCCTCACAGGGACAAGAGACCCAGTACTTC. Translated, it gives CASSPSQGQETQYF. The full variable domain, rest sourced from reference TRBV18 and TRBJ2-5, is NAGVMQNPRHLVRRRGQEARLRCSPMKGHSHVYWYRQLPEEGLKFMVYLQKENIIDESGMPKERFSAEFPKEGPSILRIQQVVRGDSAAYFCASSPSQGQETQYFGPGTRLLVL.

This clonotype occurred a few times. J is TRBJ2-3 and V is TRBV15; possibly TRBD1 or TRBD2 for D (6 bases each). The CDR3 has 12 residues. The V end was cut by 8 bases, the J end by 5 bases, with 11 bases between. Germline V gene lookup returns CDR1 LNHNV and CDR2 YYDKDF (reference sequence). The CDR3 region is CATGRTVDTQYF. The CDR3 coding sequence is TGTGCCACCGGGAGGACAGTAGATACGCAGTATTTT.

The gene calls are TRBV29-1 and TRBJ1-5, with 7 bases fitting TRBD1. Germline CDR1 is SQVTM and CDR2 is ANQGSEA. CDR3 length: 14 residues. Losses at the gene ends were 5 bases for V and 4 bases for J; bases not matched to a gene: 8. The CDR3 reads CSVQSGGRNQPQHF. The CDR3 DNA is TGCAGCGTTCAATCAGGGGGGCGGAATCAGCCCCAGCATTTT.

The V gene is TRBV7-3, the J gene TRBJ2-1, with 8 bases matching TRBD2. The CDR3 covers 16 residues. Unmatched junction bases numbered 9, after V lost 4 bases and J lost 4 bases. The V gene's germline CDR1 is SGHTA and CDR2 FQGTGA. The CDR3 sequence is CASSYRGAGVYNEQFF. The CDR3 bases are TGTGCCAGCAGCTACCGAGGAGCGGGGGTTTACAATGAGCAGTTCTTC.

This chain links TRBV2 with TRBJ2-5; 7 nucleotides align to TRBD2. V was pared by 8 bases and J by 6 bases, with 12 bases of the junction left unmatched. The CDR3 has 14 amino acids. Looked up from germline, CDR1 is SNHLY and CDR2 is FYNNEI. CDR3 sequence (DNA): TGTGCCAGCGGAGTGGGAATCGGGGGGAAGACCCAGTACTTC. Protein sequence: CASGVGIGGKTQYF.

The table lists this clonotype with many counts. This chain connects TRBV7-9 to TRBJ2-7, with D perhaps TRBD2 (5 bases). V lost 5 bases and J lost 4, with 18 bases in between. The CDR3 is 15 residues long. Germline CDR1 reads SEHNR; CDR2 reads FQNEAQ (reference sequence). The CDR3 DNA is TGTGCCAGCAGCCCCCCCTTGGACCCGGGATACGAGCAGTACTTC. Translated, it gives CASSPPLDPGYEQYF.

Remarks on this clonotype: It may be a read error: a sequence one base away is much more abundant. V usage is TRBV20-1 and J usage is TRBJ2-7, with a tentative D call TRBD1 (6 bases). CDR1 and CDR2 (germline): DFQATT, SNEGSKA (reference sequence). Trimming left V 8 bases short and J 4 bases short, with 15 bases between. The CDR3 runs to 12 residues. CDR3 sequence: CSPGDTFYEQYF. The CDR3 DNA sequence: TGCAGTCCTGGGGACACTTTTTACGAGCAGTACTTC.

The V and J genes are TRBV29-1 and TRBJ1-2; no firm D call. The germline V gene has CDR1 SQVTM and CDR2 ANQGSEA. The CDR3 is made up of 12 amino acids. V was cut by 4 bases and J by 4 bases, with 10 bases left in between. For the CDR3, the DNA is TGCAGCGTTGCGGGATCCATCTATGGCTACACCTTC. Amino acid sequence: CSVAGSIYGYTF.

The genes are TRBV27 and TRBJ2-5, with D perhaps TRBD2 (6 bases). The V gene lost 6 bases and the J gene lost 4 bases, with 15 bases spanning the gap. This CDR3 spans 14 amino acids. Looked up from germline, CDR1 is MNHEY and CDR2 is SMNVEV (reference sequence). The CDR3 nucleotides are TGTGCCAGCAGCCCTGAAGCGGGCGGAGAGACCCAGTACTTC. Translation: CASSPEAGGETQYF.

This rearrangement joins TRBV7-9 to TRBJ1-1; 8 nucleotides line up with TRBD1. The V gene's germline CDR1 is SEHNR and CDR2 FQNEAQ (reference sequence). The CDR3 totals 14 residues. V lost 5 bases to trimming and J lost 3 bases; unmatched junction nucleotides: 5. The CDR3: CASSGSGGYTEAFF. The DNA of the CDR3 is TGTGCCAGCAGCGGATCAGGGGGCTACACTGAAGCTTTCTTT.

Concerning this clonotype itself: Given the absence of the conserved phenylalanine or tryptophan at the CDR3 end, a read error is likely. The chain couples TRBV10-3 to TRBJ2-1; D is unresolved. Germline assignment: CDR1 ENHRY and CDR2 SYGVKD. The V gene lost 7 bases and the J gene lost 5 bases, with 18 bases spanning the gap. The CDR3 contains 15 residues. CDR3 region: CAITVSIGGDNEQFI. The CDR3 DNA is TGTGCCATCACCGTCTCTATCGGCGGTGACAATGAGCAGTTCATC.

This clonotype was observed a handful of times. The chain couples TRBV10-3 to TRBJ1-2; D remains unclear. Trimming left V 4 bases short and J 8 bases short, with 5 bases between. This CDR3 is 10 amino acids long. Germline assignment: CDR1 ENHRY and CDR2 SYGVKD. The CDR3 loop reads CAISGPGYTF. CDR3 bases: TGTGCCATCAGTGGGCCCGGCTACACCTTC.

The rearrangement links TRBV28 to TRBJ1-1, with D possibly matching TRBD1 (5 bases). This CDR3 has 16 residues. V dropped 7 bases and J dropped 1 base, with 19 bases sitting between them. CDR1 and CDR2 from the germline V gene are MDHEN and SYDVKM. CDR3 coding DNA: TGTGCCAGCACCTCAGAGGGGCAGGGATGGAACACTGAAGCTTTCTTT. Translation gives CASTSEGQGWNTEAFF.